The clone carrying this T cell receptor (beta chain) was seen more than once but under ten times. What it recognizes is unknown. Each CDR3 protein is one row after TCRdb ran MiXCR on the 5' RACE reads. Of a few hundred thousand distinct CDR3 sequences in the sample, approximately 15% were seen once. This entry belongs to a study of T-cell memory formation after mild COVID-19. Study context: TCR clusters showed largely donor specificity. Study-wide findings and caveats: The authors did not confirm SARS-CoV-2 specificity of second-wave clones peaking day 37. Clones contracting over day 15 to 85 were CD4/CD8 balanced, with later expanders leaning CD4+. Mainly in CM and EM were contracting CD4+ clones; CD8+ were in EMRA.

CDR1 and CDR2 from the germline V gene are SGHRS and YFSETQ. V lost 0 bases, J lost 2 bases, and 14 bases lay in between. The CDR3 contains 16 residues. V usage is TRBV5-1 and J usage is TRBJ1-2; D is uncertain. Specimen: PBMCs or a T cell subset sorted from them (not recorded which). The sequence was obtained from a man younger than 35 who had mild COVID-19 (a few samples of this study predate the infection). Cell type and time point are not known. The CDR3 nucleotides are TGCGCCAGCAGCTTGGGGGAGAGCGAGGCCAACTATGGCTACACCTTC. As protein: CASSLGESEANYGYTF. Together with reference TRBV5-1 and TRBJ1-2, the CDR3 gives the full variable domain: KAGVTQTPRYLIKTRGQQVTLSCSPISGHRSVSWYQQTPGQGLQFLFEYFSETQRNKGNFPGRFSGRQFSNSRSEMNVSTLELGDSALYLCASSLGESEANYGYTFGSGTRLTVV.